The entry below gives a single T cell receptor beta chain sequence along with its context. This entry is derived from a study of blood T cell repertoires in COVID-19. As for the study in general: Samples of COVID-19 (acute and convalescent) were obtained from the United States, Italy and Spain. Sample material is recorded as cDNA or gDNA derived from T cells, B-cell-depleted T cells, or PBMCs.

Germline loops: CDR1 GTSNPN, CDR2 SVGIG (reference sequence). This CDR3 is built from 15 residues. V shed 0 bases and J 7 bases; nucleotides not matched to a gene: 8. Original methodology: Amplification with reference gene primers provided the estimates of nucleated cell counts. TCRdb's copy holds only in-frame clones and misses some; the assay was immunoSEQ multiplex PCR. The V and J calls and clone size come from that table; D and trimming were worked out from the DNA. This table holds roughly 250,000 clones, around four fifths found once. The sample was peripheral blood. The receptor was isolated from a woman aged 80 or older with acute or convalescent COVID-19. This rearrangement joins TRBV30 to TRBJ2-5, with 10 positions matching TRBD2. This CDR3 reads CAWSVSSGRAGTQYF. CDR3 nucleotides: TGTGCCTGGAGTGTTTCGAGCGGGAGGGCGGGGACCCAGTACTTC.